This T cell receptor beta chain comes out of a study of cytomegalovirus exposure and HLA in healthy donors. Overall study context: The same platform was used for the 90 to 150 validation repertoires and the roughly 720 first-cohort repertoires, a later analysis reported. Study-wide findings and caveats: CMV antigen specificity of a few CMV-associated chains was confirmed in vitro. Across donors, most TCRs were seen rarely, yet some public ones were widespread. Researchers catalogued 164 TCR beta chains as cytomegalovirus-associated.

As regards this clone: Antigen: not known.

Produced via immunoSEQ multiplex PCR; TCRdb's table is partial and in-frame only. The table has a few hundred thousand clones, less than 95% seen once. The germline V gene has CDR1 SEHNR and CDR2 FQNEAQ (reference sequence). CDR3 length equals 13 residues. V lost 1 base to trimming and J lost 6 bases, with 9 bases between them. The clonotype was recovered from a woman younger than 45 in good health and CMV-seronegative. The sample consisted of PBMCs. The chain recombines TRBV7-9 with TRBJ1-1, with D unresolved. CDR3: CASSLGGQAEAFF. In DNA, the CDR3 is TGTGCCAGCAGCTTAGGCGGCCAGGCTGAAGCTTTCTTT.